These 5 T cell receptor beta chains were sequenced from one sample in a study of PD-1 blockade in mismatch repair-deficient tumors. The protocol was immunoSEQ multiplex PCR, while the TCRdb copy is restricted to in-frame clones and leaves out a portion. The data show tens of thousands of clones, 65% to 85% seen once. Sequencing was performed on PBMCs, taken before pembrolizumab treatment. The receptors stem from an adult with mismatch repair-deficient cancer.

The rearrangement uses TRBV7-3 and TRBJ2-5; D might be TRBD1 (6 bases). Germline V gives CDR1 SGHTA, CDR2 FQGTGA. V shed 5 bases and J shed 1 base, with 8 bases lying between them. This CDR3 is built from 13 residues. The CDR3 DNA follows: TGTGCCAGCAGCCCGACAGGCCAAGAGACCCAGTACTTC. It is translated as CASSPTGQETQYF.

With respect to this clone: An end of the junction differs from the germline gene, which may be a read error. The CDR3 loop is CAWSVSRGNQPQHF. The CDR3 nucleotides read TGTGCCTGGAGTGTATCCAGGGGCAACCAGCCCCAGCATTTT. The chain is built from TRBV30 and TRBJ1-5; D is perhaps TRBD1 (6 bases). The CDR3 totals 14 residues. Per the germline V gene, CDR1 is GTSNPN and CDR2 is SVGIG (reference sequence).

V and J are TRBV19 and TRBJ2-5; D might be TRBD1 (5 bases). The CDR3 has 13 amino acids. Germline V gives CDR1 LNHDA, CDR2 SQIVND (reference sequence). V lost 5 bases and J lost 5, with 12 bases in between. DNA of the CDR3: TGTGCCAGTAGTCTACAGGAATACGAGACCCAGTACTTC. This gives the protein CASSLQEYETQYF.

This chain connects TRBV4-1 to TRBJ2-1; TRBD2 agrees at 15 bases. Trimming removed 3 bases from V and 8 bases from J; junction bases left unmatched: 14. Germline V gene data show CDR1 as MGHRA and CDR2 as YSYEKL. This CDR3 has 19 amino acids. The CDR3 nucleotides read TGCGCCAGCAGCCATTCGGGACTAGCGGGGGGCTTATATATCGATGAGCAGTTCTTC. As protein: CASSHSGLAGGLYIDEQFF.

The V gene is TRBV5-6, the J gene TRBJ2-1, with 11 bases matching TRBD2. The CDR3 extends over 15 amino acids. The V segment lost 4 bases and the J segment 9 bases; nucleotides outside the gene matches: 9. The germline gives CDR1 SGHDT, CDR2 YYEEEE. CDR3 amino acids: CASSKIVAGGLEQFF. The CDR3 bases are TGTGCCAGCAGCAAAATTGTAGCGGGAGGGCTTGAGCAGTTCTTC.